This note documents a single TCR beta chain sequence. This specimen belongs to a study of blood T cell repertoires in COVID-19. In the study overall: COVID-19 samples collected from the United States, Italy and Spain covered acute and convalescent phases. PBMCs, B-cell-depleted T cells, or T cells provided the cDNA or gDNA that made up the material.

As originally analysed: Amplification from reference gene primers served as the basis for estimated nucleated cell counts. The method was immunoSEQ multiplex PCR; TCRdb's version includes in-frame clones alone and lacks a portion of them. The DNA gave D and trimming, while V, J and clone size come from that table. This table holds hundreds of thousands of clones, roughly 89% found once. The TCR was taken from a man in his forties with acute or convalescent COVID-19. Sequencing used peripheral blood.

The DNA for the CDR3 is TGTGCCAGTAGTATCGTGGGCCCCTACGAGCAGTACTTC. This gives the protein CASSIVGPYEQYF. The chain couples TRBV19 to TRBJ2-7; D remains ambiguous. The CDR3 spans 13 residues. Germline values: CDR1 LNHDA, CDR2 SQIVND (reference sequence). V was cut by 3 bases and J by 2 bases, with 8 bases left in between. The full variable domain, its missing parts supplied by reference TRBV19 and TRBJ2-7, is DGGITQSPKYLFRKEGQNVTLSCEQNLNHDAMYWYRQDPGQGLRLIYYSQIVNDFQKGDIAEGYSVSREKKESFPLTVTSAQKNPTAFYLCASSIVGPYEQYFGPGTRLTVT.